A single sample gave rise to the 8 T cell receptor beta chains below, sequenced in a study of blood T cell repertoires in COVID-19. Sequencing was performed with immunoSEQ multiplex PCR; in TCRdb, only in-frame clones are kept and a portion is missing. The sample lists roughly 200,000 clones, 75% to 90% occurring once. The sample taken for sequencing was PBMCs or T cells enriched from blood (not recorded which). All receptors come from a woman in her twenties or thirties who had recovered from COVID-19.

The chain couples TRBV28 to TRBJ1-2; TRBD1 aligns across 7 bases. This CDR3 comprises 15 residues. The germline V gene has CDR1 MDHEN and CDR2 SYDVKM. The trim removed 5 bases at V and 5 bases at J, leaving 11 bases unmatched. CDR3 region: CASSQKRQGRYGYTF. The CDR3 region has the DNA TGTGCCAGCAGTCAGAAGAGACAGGGTAGATATGGCTACACCTTC.

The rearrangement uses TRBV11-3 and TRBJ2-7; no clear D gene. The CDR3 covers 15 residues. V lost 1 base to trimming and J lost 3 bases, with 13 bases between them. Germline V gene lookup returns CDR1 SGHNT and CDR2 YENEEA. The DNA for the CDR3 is TGTGCCAGCAGCTTAGCAGTGACTCCTTTCTACGAGCAGTACTTC. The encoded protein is CASSLAVTPFYEQYF.

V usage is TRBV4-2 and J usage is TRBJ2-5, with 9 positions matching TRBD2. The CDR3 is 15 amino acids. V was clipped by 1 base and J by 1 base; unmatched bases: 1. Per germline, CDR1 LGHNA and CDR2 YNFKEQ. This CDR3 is CASSQASGTQETQYF. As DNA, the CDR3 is TGTGCCAGCAGCCAAGCTAGCGGGACCCAAGAGACCCAGTACTTC.

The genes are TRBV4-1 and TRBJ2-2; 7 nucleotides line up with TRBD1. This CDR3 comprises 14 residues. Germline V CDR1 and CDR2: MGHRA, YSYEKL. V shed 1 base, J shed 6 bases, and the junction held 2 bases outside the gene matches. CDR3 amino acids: CASSQAGTAGELFF. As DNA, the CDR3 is TGCGCCAGCAGCCAAGCTGGGACAGCCGGGGAGCTGTTTTTT.

CDR3 loop: CASLDRGNSEAFF. The CDR3, as DNA: TGTGCCAGCCTAGACAGGGGGAATAGTGAAGCTTTCTTT. The chain combines TRBV19 with TRBJ1-1; 9 bases are shared with TRBD1. The germline V gene encodes CDR1 LNHDA and CDR2 SQIVND (reference sequence). V shed 9 bases and J 7 bases; nucleotides not matched to a gene: 9. There are 13 residues in the CDR3.

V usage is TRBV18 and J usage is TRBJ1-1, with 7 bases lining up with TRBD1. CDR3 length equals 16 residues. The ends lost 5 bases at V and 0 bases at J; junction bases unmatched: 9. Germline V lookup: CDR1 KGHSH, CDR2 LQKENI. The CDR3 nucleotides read TGTGCCAGCTCAAGCGACAGGGAAGTTTTGAACACTGAAGCTTTCTTT. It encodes CASSSDREVLNTEAFF.

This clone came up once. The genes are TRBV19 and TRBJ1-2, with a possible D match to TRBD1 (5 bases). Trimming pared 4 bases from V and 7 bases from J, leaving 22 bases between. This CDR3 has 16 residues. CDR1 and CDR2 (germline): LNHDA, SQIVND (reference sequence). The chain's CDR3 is CASSKGLSQGLGGYTF. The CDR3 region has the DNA TGTGCCAGTAGTAAAGGCCTCTCCCAGGGATTAGGTGGCTACACCTTC.

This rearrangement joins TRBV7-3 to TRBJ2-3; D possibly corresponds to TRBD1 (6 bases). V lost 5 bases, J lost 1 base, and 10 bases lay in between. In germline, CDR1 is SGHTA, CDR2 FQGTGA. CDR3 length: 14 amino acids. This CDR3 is CASSPQGRTDTQYF. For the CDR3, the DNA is TGTGCCAGCAGCCCCCAGGGGCGCACAGATACGCAGTATTTT.